This T cell receptor beta chain is drawn from a study of blood T cells in healthy people across ages. Study findings and constraints: There were more naive CD4+ cells and higher diversity in long-lived donors than in aged donors.

Then a second PCR, running roughly 6 to 11 cycles, was carried out with a sample-barcoded 5' primer and a J-beta primer mix. TCRdb ran MiXCR on the 5' RACE reads and lists one entry per CDR3 protein. The data contain 1.5 million to 1.9 million distinct CDR3 sequences, about 45% of them singletons. Details on this clonotype: Its antigen is as yet unknown.

The CDR3 totals 16 residues. J lost 0 bases, V lost 7 bases, and 9 bases had no gene match. The germline V gene encodes CDR1 LNHDA and CDR2 SQIVND (reference sequence). The receptor was isolated from a woman aged 18-29 years in good health. The sequenced material came from blood. V gene TRBV19 combines with J gene TRBJ2-1; TRBD2 aligns across 7 bases. CDR3 region: CASKAGLGGSYNEQFF. In nucleotides, the CDR3 is TGTGCCAGTAAAGCGGGGTTGGGCGGCTCCTACAATGAGCAGTTCTTC.